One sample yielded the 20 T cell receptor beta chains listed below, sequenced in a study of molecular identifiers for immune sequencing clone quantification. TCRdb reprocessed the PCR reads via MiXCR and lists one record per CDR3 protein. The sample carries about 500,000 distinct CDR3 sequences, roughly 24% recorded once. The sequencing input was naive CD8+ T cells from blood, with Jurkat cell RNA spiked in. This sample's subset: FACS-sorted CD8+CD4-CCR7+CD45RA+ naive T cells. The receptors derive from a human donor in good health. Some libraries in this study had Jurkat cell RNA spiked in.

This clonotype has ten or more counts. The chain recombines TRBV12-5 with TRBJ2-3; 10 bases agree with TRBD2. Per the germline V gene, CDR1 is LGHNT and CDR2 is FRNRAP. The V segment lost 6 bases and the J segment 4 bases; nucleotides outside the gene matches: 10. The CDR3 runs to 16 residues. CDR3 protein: CASGYLAGAPADTQYF. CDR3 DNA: TGTGCTAGTGGATACCTAGCGGGGGCACCGGCAGATACGCAGTATTTT.

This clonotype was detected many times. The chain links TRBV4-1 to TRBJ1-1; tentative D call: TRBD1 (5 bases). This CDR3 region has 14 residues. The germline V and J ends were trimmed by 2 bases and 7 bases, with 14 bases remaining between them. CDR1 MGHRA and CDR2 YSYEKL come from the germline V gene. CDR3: CASSQSGTSFEAFF. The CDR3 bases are TGCGCCAGCAGCCAATCCGGGACTTCGTTTGAAGCTTTCTTT.

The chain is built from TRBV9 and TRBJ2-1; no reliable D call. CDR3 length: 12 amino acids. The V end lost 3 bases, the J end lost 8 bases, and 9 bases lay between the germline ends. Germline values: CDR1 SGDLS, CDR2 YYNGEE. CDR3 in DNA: TGTGCCAGCAGCGACGTTAGTGATGAGCAGTTCTTC. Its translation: CASSDVSDEQFF.

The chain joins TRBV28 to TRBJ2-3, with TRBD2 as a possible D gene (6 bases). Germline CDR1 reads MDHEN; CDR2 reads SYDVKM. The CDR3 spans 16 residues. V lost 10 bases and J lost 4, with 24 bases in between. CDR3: CAITQDGGGIPDTQYF. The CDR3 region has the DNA TGTGCCATCACCCAAGATGGGGGAGGAATTCCAGATACGCAGTATTTT.

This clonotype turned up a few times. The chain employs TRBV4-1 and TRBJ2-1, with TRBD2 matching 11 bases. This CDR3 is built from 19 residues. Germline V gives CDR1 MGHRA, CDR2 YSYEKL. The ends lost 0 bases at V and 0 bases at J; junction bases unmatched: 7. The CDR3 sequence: CASSQELAGDPLSYNEQFF. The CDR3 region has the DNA TGCGCCAGCAGCCAAGAACTAGCGGGAGACCCCCTCTCCTACAATGAGCAGTTCTTC.

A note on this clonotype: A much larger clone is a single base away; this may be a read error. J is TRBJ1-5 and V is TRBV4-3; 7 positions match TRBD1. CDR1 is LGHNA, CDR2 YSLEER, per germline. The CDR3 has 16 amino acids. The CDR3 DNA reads TGCGCCCGCAGCCAAGGATACAGGGGCGGCAATCAGCCCCAGCATTTT. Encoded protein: CARSQGYRGGNQPQHF.

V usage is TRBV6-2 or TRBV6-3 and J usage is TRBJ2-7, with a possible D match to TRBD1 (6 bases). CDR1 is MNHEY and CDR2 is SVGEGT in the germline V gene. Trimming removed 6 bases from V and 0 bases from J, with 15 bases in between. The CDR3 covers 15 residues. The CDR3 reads CASSQGTLTSYEQYF. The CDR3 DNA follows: TGTGCCAGCAGCCAGGGGACCCTGACCTCCTACGAGCAGTACTTC.

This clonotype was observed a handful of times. The CDR3 here is CVSTRYTPTGHQNTGELFF. For the CDR3, the DNA is TGCGTCTCCACTCGTTACACACCTACGGGACATCAGAACACCGGGGAGCTGTTTTTT. The genes are TRBV10-1 and TRBJ2-2; maybe TRBD1 (6 bases). Germline-derived CDR1 and CDR2 are WNHNN and SYGVQD (reference sequence). There are 19 residues in the CDR3.

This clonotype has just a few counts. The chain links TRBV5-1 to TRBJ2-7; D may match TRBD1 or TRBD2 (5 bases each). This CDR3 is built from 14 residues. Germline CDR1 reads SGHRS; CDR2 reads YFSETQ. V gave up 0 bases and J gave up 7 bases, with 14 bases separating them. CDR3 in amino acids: CASSLGGDLREQYF. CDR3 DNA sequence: TGCGCCAGCAGCTTGGGAGGGGACCTACGGGAGCAGTACTTC.

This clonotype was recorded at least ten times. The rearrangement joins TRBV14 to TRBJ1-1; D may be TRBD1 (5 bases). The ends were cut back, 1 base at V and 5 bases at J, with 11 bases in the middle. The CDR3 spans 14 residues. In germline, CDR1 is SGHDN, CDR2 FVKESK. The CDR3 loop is CASSQGSWGTEAFF. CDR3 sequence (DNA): TGTGCCAGCAGCCAAGGCAGTTGGGGGACTGAAGCTTTCTTT.

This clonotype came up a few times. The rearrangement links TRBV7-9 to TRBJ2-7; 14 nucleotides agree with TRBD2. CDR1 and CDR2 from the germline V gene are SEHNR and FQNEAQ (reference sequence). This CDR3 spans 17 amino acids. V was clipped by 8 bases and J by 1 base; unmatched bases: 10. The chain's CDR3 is CASCPGLAGVSSYEQYF. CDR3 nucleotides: TGTGCCAGCTGTCCGGGACTAGCGGGAGTGAGTTCCTACGAGCAGTACTTC.

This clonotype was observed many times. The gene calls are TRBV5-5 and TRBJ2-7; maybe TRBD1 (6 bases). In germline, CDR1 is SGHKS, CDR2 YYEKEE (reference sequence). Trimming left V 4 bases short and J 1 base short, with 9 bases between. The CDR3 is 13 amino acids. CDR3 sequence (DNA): TGTGCCAGCAGCCACGGACAGTCCTACGAGCAGTACTTC. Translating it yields CASSHGQSYEQYF.

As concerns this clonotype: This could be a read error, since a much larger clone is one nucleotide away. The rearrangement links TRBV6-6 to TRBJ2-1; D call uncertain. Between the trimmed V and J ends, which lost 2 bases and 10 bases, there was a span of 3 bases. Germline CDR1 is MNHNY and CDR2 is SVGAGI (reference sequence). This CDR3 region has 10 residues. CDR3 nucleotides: TGTGCCAGCAGTTACCTCGAGCAGTTCTTC. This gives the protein CASSYLEQFF.

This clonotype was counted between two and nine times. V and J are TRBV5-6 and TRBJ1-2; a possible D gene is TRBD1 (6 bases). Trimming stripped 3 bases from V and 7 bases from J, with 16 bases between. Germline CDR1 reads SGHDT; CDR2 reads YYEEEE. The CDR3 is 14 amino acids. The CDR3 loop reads CASSSRTVRTGYTF. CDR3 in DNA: TGTGCCAGCAGCTCCCGGACAGTTAGGACTGGCTACACCTTC. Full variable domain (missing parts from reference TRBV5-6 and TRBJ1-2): DAGVTQSPTHLIKTRGQQVTLRCSPKSGHDTVSWYQQALGQGPQFIFQYYEEEERQRGNFPDRFSGHQFPNYSSELNVNALLLGDSALYLCASSSRTVRTGYTFGSGTRLTVV.

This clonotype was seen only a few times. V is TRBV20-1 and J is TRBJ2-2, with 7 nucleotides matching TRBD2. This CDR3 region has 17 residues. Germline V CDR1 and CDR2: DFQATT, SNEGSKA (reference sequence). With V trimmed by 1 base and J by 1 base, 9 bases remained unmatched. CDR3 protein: CSARALLAAKNTGELFF. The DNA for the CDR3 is TGCAGTGCTAGAGCCCTCCTAGCGGCCAAGAACACCGGGGAGCTGTTTTTT.

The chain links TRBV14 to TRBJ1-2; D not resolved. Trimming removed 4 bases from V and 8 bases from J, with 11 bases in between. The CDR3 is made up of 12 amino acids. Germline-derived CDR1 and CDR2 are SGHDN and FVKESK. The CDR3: CASSPVLTGYTF. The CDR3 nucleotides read TGTGCCAGCAGCCCGGTCCTCACGGGCTACACCTTC.

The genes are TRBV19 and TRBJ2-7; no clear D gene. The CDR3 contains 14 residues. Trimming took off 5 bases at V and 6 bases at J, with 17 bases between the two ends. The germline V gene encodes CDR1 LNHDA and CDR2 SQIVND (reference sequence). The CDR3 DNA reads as TGTGCCAGTAGTGCGAGGCTTAAGGTCGCCGAGCAGTACTTC. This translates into CASSARLKVAEQYF.

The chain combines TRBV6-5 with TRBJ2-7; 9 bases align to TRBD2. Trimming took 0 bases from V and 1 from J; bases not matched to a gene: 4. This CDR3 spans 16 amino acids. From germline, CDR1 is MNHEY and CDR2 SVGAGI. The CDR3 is CASSYSPSGASYEQYF. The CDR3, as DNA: TGTGCCAGCAGTTACTCGCCTAGCGGGGCATCCTACGAGCAGTACTTC.

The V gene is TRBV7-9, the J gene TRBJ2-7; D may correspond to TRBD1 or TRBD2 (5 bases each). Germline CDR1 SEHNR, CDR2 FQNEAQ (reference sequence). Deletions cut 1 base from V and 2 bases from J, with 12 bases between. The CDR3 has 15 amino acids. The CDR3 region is CASSLDLGTAYEQYF. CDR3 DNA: TGTGCCAGCAGCTTAGACCTTGGGACCGCCTACGAGCAGTACTTC.

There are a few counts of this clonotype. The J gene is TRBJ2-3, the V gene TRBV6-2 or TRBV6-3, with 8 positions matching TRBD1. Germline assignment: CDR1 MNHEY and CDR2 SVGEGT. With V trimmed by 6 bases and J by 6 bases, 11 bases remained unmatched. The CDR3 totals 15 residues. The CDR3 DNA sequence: TGTGCCAGCAGACTCCTGGACAGGGAAGGGGATACGCAGTATTTT. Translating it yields CASRLLDREGDTQYF.